These T cell receptor beta chains were read from a single sample in a study of blood T cell repertoires in COVID-19. TCRdb's copy holds only in-frame clones and misses some; the assay was immunoSEQ multiplex PCR. Of approximately 150,000 clones listed, around four fifths are singletons. The sample taken for sequencing was peripheral blood. These receptor sequences come from a woman older than 75 with COVID-19, enrolled during active disease. Both conserved end residues are trimmed from each CDR3. Fields, in order: V gene, clone size, J gene, CDR3 protein. A clone size is listed for some rows: how often the clone was seen (once, few, many), or a class if it is expanded.

v_call: TRBV6-5; clone_size: -; j_call: TRBJ1-5; cdr3_aa: ASSPRGSNQPQH
v_call: TRBV18; clone_size: -; j_call: TRBJ2-7; cdr3_aa: ASSPTGGTYEQY
v_call: TRBV5-1; clone_size: -; j_call: TRBJ2-5; cdr3_aa: ASSFDLPGLAGGPQETQY
v_call: TRBV18; clone_size: -; j_call: TRBJ1-2; cdr3_aa: ASSPVSGTGDGYT
v_call: TRBV11-2; clone_size: -; j_call: TRBJ2-2; cdr3_aa: ASSLDRGVGELF
v_call: TRBV19; clone_size: -; j_call: TRBJ1-4; cdr3_aa: ASSIDRQGRGLF
v_call: TRBV11-1; clone_size: -; j_call: TRBJ2-2; cdr3_aa: ASSSRGSTGELF
v_call: TRBV6-5; clone_size: many; j_call: TRBJ2-7; cdr3_aa: ASSYSSRGEQY
v_call: TRBV28; clone_size: -; j_call: TRBJ1-5; cdr3_aa: ATGTPVLQPQH
v_call: TRBV5-1; clone_size: -; j_call: TRBJ1-1; cdr3_aa: ASRGQAGVTEAF
v_call: TRBV7-9; clone_size: -; j_call: TRBJ2-7; cdr3_aa: ASSPGVAGDTYEQY
v_call: TRBV29-1; clone_size: -; j_call: TRBJ2-3; cdr3_aa: SFNGASGRTDTQY
v_call: TRBV6-5; clone_size: -; j_call: TRBJ2-2; cdr3_aa: ASSPAGTGELF
v_call: TRBV28; clone_size: -; j_call: TRBJ2-3; cdr3_aa: ASSLLAGDTQY
v_call: TRBV5-1; clone_size: -; j_call: TRBJ2-5; cdr3_aa: ASSRDRGGETQY
v_call: TRBV5-1; clone_size: -; j_call: TRBJ2-2; cdr3_aa: ASSGQGAPNTGELF
v_call: TRBV14; clone_size: -; j_call: TRBJ1-1; cdr3_aa: ASSQGVVEGRAF
v_call: TRBV28; clone_size: -; j_call: TRBJ2-3; cdr3_aa: ASSSRRGQGARWDTDTQY
v_call: TRBV11-3; clone_size: -; j_call: TRBJ2-1; cdr3_aa: ASSTGNSGYNEQF
v_call: TRBV9; clone_size: -; j_call: TRBJ1-3; cdr3_aa: ASSLAAGGGNTIY
v_call: TRBV5-8; clone_size: -; j_call: TRBJ1-1; cdr3_aa: ASSLMTGAQNTEAF
v_call: TRBV19; clone_size: few; j_call: TRBJ2-1; cdr3_aa: ASSILAGKNEQF
v_call: TRBV10-3; clone_size: -; j_call: TRBJ1-5; cdr3_aa: AISDQGSGSNQPQH
v_call: TRBV27; clone_size: -; j_call: TRBJ1-4; cdr3_aa: ASSSSGGLGEKLF
v_call: TRBV27; clone_size: -; j_call: TRBJ1-2; cdr3_aa: ASRPADRAWGYT
v_call: TRBV18; clone_size: -; j_call: TRBJ1-2; cdr3_aa: ASSPARGQDGYT
v_call: TRBV5-1; clone_size: -; j_call: TRBJ1-1; cdr3_aa: ASSLAGGMNTEAF
v_call: TRBV27; clone_size: once; j_call: TRBJ1-3; cdr3_aa: ASSLSRGEGTIY
v_call: TRBV12-3/TRBV12-4; clone_size: -; j_call: TRBJ1-1; cdr3_aa: ASSSASEAF
v_call: TRBV4-1; clone_size: -; j_call: TRBJ2-1; cdr3_aa: ASSHGGSTSNEQF
v_call: TRBV5-1; clone_size: -; j_call: TRBJ2-1; cdr3_aa: ASSGGLAALNEQF
v_call: TRBV20-1; clone_size: -; j_call: TRBJ1-5; cdr3_aa: SASALGTVYGQPQH
v_call: TRBV6-6; clone_size: once; j_call: TRBJ1-1; cdr3_aa: ASSATGGAGAEAF
v_call: TRBV10-3; clone_size: -; j_call: TRBJ2-1; cdr3_aa: AISESAGGPTDEQF
v_call: TRBV19; clone_size: -; j_call: TRBJ1-1; cdr3_aa: ASSITPYGVNWNTEAF
v_call: TRBV9; clone_size: -; j_call: TRBJ1-5; cdr3_aa: ASSTQTNQPQH
v_call: TRBV28; clone_size: -; j_call: TRBJ1-5; cdr3_aa: ASSLGGGRGQPQH
v_call: TRBV15; clone_size: -; j_call: TRBJ2-1; cdr3_aa: ATSRVAASGGVKQF
v_call: TRBV4-1; clone_size: -; j_call: TRBJ1-5; cdr3_aa: ASSQGQGGSIAGNQPQH
v_call: TRBV5-1; clone_size: once; j_call: TRBJ2-1; cdr3_aa: ASSFGRGDEQF
v_call: TRBV19; clone_size: -; j_call: TRBJ2-5; cdr3_aa: ASSTGQSQETQY
v_call: TRBV29-1; clone_size: -; j_call: TRBJ1-2; cdr3_aa: SVQRATGGLYGYT
v_call: TRBV6-5; clone_size: -; j_call: TRBJ2-7; cdr3_aa: ASSRTGTYEQY
v_call: TRBV10-3; clone_size: -; j_call: TRBJ1-2; cdr3_aa: AISDSGTNGYT
v_call: TRBV7-9; clone_size: once; j_call: TRBJ1-1; cdr3_aa: ASSFSSVMNTEAF
v_call: TRBV5-1; clone_size: few; j_call: TRBJ2-7; cdr3_aa: ASSLGTGTYEQY
v_call: TRBV6-1; clone_size: -; j_call: TRBJ1-1; cdr3_aa: ASSEIRGNTEAF
v_call: TRBV5-1; clone_size: -; j_call: TRBJ2-1; cdr3_aa: ASKGLGANAYNEQF
v_call: TRBV6-6; clone_size: -; j_call: TRBJ1-3; cdr3_aa: ASSPMGSSGNTIY
v_call: TRBV24-1; clone_size: -; j_call: TRBJ2-1; cdr3_aa: ATSDSDGRNEQF
v_call: TRBV6-1; clone_size: -; j_call: TRBJ1-2; cdr3_aa: ASSEEGGSVGYT
v_call: TRBV13; clone_size: -; j_call: TRBJ1-3; cdr3_aa: TSSSSGVAGNTIY
v_call: TRBV28; clone_size: -; j_call: TRBJ1-1; cdr3_aa: ASSLDTGKAF
v_call: TRBV5-1; clone_size: -; j_call: TRBJ1-1; cdr3_aa: ASSLIGVDTEAF
v_call: TRBV11-2; clone_size: -; j_call: TRBJ2-4; cdr3_aa: ASSLANIQY
v_call: TRBV5-1; clone_size: -; j_call: TRBJ2-1; cdr3_aa: ASSLVGGSSYNEQF
v_call: TRBV6-6; clone_size: -; j_call: TRBJ2-2; cdr3_aa: ASRGEDGELF
v_call: TRBV6-5; clone_size: -; j_call: TRBJ2-1; cdr3_aa: ASRPAGPNEQF